Following are 3 T cell receptor beta chains from one sample sequenced in a study of blood T cells in healthy people across ages. A second PCR of roughly 7 to 11 cycles used a sample-barcoded 5' primer and a J-beta primer mix. MiXCR, applied by TCRdb to the 5' RACE reads, yields one record per CDR3 protein. Of 250,000 to 300,000 distinct CDR3 sequences listed, roughly a quarter are singletons. Sample: blood. These receptors all come from a woman between 65 and 79 years old in good health.

The V and J genes are TRBV14 and TRBJ1-2; D is undetermined. This CDR3 is built from 16 residues. The ends were cut back, 1 base at V and 8 bases at J, with 20 bases in the middle. Germline CDR1 and CDR2: SGHDN and FVKESK. The CDR3 sequence: CASSQVEVGPLGGYTF. CDR3 nucleotides: TGTGCCAGCAGCCAAGTAGAGGTCGGCCCTCTCGGGGGCTACACCTTC.

This clonotype was observed a few times. The chain uses TRBV28 and TRBJ2-3, with TRBD2 matching over 10 bases. Germline lookup yields CDR1 MDHEN and CDR2 SYDVKM. Trimming at V came to 6 bases and at J to 1 base, leaving 7 bases not matched to a gene. This CDR3 has 16 residues. In nucleotides, the CDR3 is TGTGCCAGCAGCCTCCTAGCGGGAGTTGGCACAGATACGCAGTATTTT. Protein product: CASSLLAGVGTDTQYF.

This clonotype was seen only a few times. This may be a read error, as it is one base from a much larger clone. This rearrangement joins TRBV7-9 to TRBJ1-4; the D is unclear. Trimming left V 5 bases short and J 8 bases short, with 21 bases between. Germline V CDR1 and CDR2: SEHNR, FQNEAQ (reference sequence). The CDR3 is made up of 16 amino acids. CDR3 bases: TGTGCCAGCAGCCGGGAGATTTCCGAGGTCGTGGAAAAACTGTTTTTT. Residues: CASSREISEVVEKLFF.